This T cell receptor beta chain was captured in a study of blood T cell repertoires in COVID-19. In the study's own analysis: Estimated nucleated cell counts came from reference gene primer amplification. Assay: immunoSEQ multiplex PCR; the TCRdb copy retains only in-frame clones and omits some. V and J calls and clone size are as listed in that table; D and trimming were resolved from the DNA. Found here are 200,000 to 300,000 clones, approximately 90% of them singletons; the top ten hold more than 3.5%. Trimming stripped 0 bases from V and 0 bases from J, with 9 bases between. This CDR3 is built from 15 residues. Germline V CDR1 and CDR2: GTSNPN, SVGIG (reference sequence). Those who participated ranged in age from 18 to 89 years and resided in 24 US areas. Allocation to cohorts depended on clinical history reported by the participants. Recovered participants had two consecutive negative NP/OP PCR tests, healthcare professional clearance, or symptom resolution.

The receptor was derived from a woman in her twenties or thirties who had recovered from COVID-19. This chain uses TRBV30 with TRBJ1-5; possible D gene TRBD1, 5 bases. The sequencing sample was made of PBMCs or T cells enriched from blood (not recorded which). The CDR3 spells CAWSVEGDSNQPQHF. CDR3 nucleotide sequence: TGTGCCTGGAGTGTAGAAGGGGATAGCAATCAGCCCCAGCATTTT.